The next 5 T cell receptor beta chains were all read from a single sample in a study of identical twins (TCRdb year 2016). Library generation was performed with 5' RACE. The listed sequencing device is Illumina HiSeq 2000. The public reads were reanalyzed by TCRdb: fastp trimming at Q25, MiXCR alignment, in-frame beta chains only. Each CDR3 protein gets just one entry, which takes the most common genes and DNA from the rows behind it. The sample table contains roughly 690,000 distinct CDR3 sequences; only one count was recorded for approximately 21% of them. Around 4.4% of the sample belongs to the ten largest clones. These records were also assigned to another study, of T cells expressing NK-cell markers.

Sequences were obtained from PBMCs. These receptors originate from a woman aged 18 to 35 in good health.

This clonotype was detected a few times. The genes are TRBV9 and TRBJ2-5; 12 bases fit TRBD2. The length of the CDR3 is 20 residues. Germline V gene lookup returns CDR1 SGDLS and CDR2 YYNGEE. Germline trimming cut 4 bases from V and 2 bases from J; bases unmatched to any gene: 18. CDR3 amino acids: CASSTAYVQGLAGRQETQYF. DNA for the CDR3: TGTGCCAGCAGCACAGCGTATGTTCAGGGACTAGCGGGCCGGCAAGAGACCCAGTACTTC. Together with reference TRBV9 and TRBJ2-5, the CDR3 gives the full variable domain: DSGVTQTPKHLITATGQRVTLRCSPRSGDLSVYWYQQSLDQGLQFLIQYYNGEERAKGNILERFSAQQFPDLHSELNLSSLELGDSALYFCASSTAYVQGLAGRQETQYFGPGTRLLVL.

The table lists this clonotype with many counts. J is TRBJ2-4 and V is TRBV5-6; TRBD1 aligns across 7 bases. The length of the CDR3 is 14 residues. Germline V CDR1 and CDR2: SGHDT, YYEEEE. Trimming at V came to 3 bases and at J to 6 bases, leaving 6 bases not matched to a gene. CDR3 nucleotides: TGTGCCAGCAGCTCCGGGACAGCTACAAACATTCAGTACTTC. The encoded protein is CASSSGTATNIQYF.

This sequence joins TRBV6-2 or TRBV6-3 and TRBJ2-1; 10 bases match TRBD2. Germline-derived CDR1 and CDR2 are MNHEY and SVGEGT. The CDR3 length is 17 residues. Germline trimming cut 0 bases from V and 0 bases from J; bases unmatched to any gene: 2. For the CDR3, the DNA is TGTGCCAGCAGTTACTCCTTAGCGGGGGGCTCCTACAATGAGCAGTTCTTC. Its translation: CASSYSLAGGSYNEQFF.

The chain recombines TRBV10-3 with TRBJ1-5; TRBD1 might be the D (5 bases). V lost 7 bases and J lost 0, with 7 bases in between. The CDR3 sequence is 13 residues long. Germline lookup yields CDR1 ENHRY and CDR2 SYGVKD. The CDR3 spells CAITGASNQPQHF. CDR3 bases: TGTGCCATCACCGGGGCTAGCAATCAGCCCCAGCATTTT.

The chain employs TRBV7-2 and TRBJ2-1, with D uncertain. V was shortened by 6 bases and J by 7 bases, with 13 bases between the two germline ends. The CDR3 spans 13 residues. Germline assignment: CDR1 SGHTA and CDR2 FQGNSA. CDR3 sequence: CASSKTVGNEQFF. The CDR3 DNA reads TGTGCCAGCAGTAAAACGGTAGGGAATGAGCAGTTCTTC.